This T cell receptor (beta chain) was sequenced for a study of cytomegalovirus exposure and HLA in healthy donors. Sequenced by immunoSEQ multiplex PCR; TCRdb stores in-frame clones only, minus some. The repertoire includes approximately 180,000 clones, 87% of them detected once, and 1.4% sits in the top ten. Unmatched junction bases numbered 11, after V lost 6 bases and J lost 3 bases. The germline CDR1 and CDR2 sequences are MNHEY and SMNVEV (reference sequence). The CDR3 runs to 16 residues. This rearrangement joins TRBV27 to TRBJ1-5; 7 nucleotides line up with TRBD1. This sequence was found in a woman aged 25 to 45 in good health and CMV-seronegative. Sequencing was done on a sample of PBMCs. DNA for the CDR3: TGTGCCAGCAGCACCACCCAGGGACAGCCCAATCAGCCCCAGCATTTT. Translation gives CASSTTQGQPNQPQHF.